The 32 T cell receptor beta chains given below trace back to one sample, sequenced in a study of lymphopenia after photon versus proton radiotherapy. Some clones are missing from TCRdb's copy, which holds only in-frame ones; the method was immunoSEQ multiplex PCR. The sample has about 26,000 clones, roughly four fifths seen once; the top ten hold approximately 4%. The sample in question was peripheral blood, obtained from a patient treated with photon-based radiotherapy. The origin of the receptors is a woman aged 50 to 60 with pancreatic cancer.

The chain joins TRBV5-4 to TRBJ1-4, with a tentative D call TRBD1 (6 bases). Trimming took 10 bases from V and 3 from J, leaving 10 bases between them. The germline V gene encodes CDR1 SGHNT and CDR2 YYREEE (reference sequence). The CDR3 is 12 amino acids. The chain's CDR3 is CAWGQPNEKLFF. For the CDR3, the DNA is TGTGCCTGGGGGCAGCCTAATGAAAAACTGTTTTTT.

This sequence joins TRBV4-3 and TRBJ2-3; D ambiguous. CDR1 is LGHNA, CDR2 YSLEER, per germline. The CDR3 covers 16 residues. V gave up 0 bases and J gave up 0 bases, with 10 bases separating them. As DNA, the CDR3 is TGCGCCAGCAGCCAAGATAATTATCATAGCACAGATACGCAGTATTTT. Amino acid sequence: CASSQDNYHSTDTQYF.

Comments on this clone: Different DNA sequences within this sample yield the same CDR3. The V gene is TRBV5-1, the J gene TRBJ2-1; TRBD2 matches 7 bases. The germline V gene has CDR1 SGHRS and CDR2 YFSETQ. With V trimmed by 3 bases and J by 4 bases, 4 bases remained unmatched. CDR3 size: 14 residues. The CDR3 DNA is TGCGCCAGCAGCTCAGGCGGGAGTTACAATGAGCAGTTCTTC. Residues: CASSSGGSYNEQFF.

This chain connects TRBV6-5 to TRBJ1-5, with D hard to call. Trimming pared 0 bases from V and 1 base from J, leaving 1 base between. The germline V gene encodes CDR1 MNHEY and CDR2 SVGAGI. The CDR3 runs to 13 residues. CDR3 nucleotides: TGTGCCAGCAGTTACTCAAGCAATCAGCCCCAGCATTTT. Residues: CASSYSSNQPQHF.

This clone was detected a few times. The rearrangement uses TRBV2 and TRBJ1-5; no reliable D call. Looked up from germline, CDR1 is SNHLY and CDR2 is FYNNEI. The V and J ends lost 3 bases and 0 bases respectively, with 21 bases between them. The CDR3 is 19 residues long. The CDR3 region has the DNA TGTGCCAGCAGTGAGTGGGCTACCACACGTTTGAATAGCAATCAGCCCCAGCATTTT. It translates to CASSEWATTRLNSNQPQHF.

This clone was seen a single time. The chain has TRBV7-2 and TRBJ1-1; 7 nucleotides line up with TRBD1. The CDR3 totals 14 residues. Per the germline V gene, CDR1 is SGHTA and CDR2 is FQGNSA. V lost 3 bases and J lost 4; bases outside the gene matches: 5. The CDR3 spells CASSFPTGATEAFF. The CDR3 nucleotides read TGTGCCAGCAGCTTCCCAACAGGGGCCACTGAAGCTTTCTTT.

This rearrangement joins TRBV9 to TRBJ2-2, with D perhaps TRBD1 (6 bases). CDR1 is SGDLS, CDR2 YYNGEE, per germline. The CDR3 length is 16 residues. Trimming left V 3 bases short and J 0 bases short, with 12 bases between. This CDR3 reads CASSGAGTSNTGELFF. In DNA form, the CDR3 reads TGTGCCAGCAGCGGAGCCGGGACATCGAACACCGGGGAGCTGTTTTTT.

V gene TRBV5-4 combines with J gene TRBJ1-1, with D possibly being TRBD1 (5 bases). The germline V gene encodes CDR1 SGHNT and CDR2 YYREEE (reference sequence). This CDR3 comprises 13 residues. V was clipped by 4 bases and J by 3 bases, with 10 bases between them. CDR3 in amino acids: CASSRTGDTEAFF. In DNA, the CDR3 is TGTGCCAGCAGCCGTACGGGGGACACTGAAGCTTTCTTT. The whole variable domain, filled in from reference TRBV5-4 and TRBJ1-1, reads ETGVTQSPTHLIKTRGQQVTLRCSSQSGHNTVSWYQQALGQGPQFIFQYYREEENGRGNFPPRFSGLQFPNYSSELNVNALELDDSALYLCASSRTGDTEAFFGQGTRLTVV.

CDR3 bases: TGCGCCAGCGACCCTTCCGGGACGGCCTACGAGCAGTACTTC. It specifies CASDPSGTAYEQYF. The chain recombines TRBV10-2 with TRBJ2-7; D assignment may be TRBD1 or TRBD2 (5 bases each). CDR1 WSHSY and CDR2 SAAADI come from the germline V gene. Between the trimmed V and J ends, which lost 8 bases and 2 bases, there was a span of 16 bases. The CDR3 spans 14 residues.

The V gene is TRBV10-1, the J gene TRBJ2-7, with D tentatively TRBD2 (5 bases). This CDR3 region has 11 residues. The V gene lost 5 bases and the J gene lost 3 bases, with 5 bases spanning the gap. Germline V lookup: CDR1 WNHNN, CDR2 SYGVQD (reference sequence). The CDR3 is CASSRGYEQYF. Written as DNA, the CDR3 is TGCGCCAGCAGTCGGGGCTACGAGCAGTACTTC.

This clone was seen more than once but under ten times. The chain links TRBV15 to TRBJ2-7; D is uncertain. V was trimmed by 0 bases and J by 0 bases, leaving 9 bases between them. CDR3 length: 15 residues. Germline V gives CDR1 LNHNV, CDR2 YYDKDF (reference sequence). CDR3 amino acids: CATSRDRTGSYEQYF. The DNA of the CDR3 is TGTGCCACCAGCAGAGATCGGACCGGCTCCTACGAGCAGTACTTC.

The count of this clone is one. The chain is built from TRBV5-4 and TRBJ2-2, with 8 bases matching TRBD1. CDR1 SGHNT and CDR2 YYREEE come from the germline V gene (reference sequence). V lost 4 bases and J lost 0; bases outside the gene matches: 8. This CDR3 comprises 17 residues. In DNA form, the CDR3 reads TGTGCCAGCAGCCCTGACGGACAGGGCGCGAACACCGGGGAGCTGTTTTTT. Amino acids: CASSPDGQGANTGELFF.

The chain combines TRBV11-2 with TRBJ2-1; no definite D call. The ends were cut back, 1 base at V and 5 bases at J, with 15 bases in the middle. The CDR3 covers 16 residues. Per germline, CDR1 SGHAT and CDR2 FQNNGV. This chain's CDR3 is CASSLAGGSRDNEQFF. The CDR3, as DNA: TGTGCCAGCAGCTTAGCTGGCGGCAGCCGGGACAATGAGCAGTTCTTC.

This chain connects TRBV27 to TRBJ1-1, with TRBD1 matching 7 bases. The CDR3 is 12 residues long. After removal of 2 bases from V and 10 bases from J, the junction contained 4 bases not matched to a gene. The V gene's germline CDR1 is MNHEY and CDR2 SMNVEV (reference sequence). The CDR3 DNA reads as TGTGCCAGCAGTTTAGACAGGGAGCGAGCTTTCTTT. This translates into CASSLDRERAFF.

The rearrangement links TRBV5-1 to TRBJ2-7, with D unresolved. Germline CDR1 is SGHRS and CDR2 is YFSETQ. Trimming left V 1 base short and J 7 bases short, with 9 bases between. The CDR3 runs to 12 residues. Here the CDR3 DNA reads TGCGCCAGCAGCTTGAACGGGCATGAGCAGTACTTC. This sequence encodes CASSLNGHEQYF.

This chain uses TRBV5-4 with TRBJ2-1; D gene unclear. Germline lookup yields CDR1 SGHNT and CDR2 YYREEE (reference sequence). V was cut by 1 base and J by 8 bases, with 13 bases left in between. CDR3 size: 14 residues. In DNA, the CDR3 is TGTGCCAGCAGCTTGCTCCTCTATCCGGATGAGCAGTTCTTC. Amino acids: CASSLLLYPDEQFF.

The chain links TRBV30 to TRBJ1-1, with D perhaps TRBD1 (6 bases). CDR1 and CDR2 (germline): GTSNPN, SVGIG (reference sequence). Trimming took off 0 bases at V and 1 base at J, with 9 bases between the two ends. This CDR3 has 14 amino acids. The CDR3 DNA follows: TGTGCCTGGAGTGTACCAGGGGAGAACACTGAAGCTTTCTTT. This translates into CAWSVPGENTEAFF.

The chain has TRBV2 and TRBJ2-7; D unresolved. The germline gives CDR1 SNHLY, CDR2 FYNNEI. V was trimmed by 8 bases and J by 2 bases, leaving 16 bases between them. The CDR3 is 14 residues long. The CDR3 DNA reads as TGTGCCAGCCGAGACTTGGGTTCCCCCTACGAGCAGTACTTC. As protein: CASRDLGSPYEQYF. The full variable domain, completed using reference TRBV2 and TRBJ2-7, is EPEVTQTPSHQVTQMGQEVILRCVPISNHLYFYWYRQILGQKVEFLVSFYNNEISEKSEIFDDQFSVERPDGSNFTLKIRSTKLEDSAMYFCASRDLGSPYEQYFGPGTRLTVT.

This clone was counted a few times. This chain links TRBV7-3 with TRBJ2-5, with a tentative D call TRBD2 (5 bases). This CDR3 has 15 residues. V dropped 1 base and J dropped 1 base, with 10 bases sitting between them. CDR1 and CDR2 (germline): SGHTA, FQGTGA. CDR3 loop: CASSLNGKSQETQYF. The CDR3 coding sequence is TGTGCCAGCAGCTTAAACGGGAAAAGCCAAGAGACCCAGTACTTC.

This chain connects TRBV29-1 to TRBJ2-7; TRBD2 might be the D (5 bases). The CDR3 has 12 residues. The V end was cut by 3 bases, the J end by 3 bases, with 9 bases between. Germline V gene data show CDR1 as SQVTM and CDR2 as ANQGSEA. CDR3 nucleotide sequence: TGCAGCGTTGAGGAGGCCGGCTACGAGCAGTACTTC. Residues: CSVEEAGYEQYF.

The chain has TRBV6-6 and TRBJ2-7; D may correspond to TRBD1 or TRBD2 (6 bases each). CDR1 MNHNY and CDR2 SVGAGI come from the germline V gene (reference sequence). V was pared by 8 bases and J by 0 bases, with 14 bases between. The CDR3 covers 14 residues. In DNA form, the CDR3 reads TGTGCCAGCGAAAAAGGGGGAGGCTCCTACGAGCAGTACTTC. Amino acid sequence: CASEKGGGSYEQYF.

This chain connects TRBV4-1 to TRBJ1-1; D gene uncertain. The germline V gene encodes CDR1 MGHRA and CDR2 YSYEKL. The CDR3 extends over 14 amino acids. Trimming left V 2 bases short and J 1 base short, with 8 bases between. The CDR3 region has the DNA TGCGCCAGCAGCCAACGGACGGGGAACACTGAAGCTTTCTTT. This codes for CASSQRTGNTEAFF.

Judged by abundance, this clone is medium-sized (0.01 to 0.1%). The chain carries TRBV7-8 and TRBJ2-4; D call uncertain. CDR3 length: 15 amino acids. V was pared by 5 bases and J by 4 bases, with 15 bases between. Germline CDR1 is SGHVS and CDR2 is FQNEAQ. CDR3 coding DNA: TGTGCCAGCAGCCCCTTCGGTGTGTCGAAAAACATTCAGTACTTC. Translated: CASSPFGVSKNIQYF.

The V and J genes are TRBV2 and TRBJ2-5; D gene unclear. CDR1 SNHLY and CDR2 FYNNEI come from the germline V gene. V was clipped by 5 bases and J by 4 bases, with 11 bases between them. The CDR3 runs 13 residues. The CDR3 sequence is CASSRSIRETQYF. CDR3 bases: TGTGCCAGCAGTAGGAGCATCCGAGAGACCCAGTACTTC.

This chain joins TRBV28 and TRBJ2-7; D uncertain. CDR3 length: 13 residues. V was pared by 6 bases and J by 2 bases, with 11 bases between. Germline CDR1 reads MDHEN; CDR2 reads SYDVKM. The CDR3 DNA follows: TGTGCCAGCAGGCAGCTAAACACCTACGAGCAGTACTTC. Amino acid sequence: CASRQLNTYEQYF.

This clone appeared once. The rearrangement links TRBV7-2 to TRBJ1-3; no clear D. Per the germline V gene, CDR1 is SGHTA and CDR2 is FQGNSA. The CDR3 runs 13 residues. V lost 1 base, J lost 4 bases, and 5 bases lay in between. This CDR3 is CASSLVAGNTIYF. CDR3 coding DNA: TGTGCCAGCAGCTTAGTAGCAGGAAACACCATATATTTT.

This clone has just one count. The CDR3 reads CSVSGTGVNEQFF. The CDR3 bases are TGCAGCGTTTCCGGGACAGGGGTCAATGAGCAGTTCTTC. J is TRBJ2-1 and V is TRBV29-1; TRBD1 aligns across 10 bases. With 5 bases clipped from V and 6 bases from J, the junction kept 4 bases outside the gene matches. The CDR3 covers 13 residues. CDR1 is SQVTM and CDR2 is ANQGSEA in the germline V gene.

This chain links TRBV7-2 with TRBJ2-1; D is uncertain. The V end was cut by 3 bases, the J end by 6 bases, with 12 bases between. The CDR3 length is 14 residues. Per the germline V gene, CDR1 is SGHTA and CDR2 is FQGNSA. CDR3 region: CASSFDPAPNEQFF. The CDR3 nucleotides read TGTGCCAGCAGCTTCGACCCCGCGCCCAATGAGCAGTTCTTC.

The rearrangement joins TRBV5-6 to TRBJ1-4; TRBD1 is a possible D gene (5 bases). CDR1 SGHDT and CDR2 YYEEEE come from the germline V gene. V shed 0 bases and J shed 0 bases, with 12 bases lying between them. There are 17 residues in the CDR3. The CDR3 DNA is TGTGCCAGCAGCTTGGTGCAGGGTTCTGCAACTAATGAAAAACTGTTTTTT. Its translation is CASSLVQGSATNEKLFF.

Written as DNA, the CDR3 is TGTGCCAGCAGCTTAGCCACCTCCGAGACCCAGTACTTC. It codes for CASSLATSETQYF. The gene calls are TRBV11-3 and TRBJ2-5; D is unclear. Trimming took off 1 base at V and 5 bases at J, with 8 bases between the two ends. This CDR3 comprises 13 residues. Germline CDR1 is SGHNT and CDR2 is YENEEA.

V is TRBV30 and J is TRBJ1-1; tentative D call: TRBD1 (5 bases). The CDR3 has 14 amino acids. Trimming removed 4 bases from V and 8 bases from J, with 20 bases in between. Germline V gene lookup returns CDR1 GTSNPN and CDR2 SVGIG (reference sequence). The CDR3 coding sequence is TGTGCCTGGATGCCTCCGGGGCGGGCTCCCGAAGCTTTCTTT. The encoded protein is CAWMPPGRAPEAFF.

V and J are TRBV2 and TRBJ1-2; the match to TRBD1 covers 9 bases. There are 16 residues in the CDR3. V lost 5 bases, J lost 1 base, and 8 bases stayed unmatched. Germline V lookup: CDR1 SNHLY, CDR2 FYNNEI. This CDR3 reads CASSRLRDRDNYGYTF. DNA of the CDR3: TGTGCCAGCAGTAGACTCCGGGACAGGGATAACTATGGCTACACCTTC.